The rows below give T cell receptor beta chains drawn from one sample of a study of blood T cells in healthy people across ages. Using its own MiXCR run on the 5' RACE reads, TCRdb lists one record per CDR3 protein. The repertoire has approximately 770,000 distinct CDR3 sequences, about 62% of them found once; the top ten carry around 20%. Specimen: blood. The source is a man aged 25-45 years in good health. Both conserved end residues are part of each CDR3. A D gene is named only where the DNA matches it firmly. Expanded clones get a size class; other rows say once, few or many, or leave the size out.

clone_size j_call v_call d_call cdr3_nt cdr3_aa
once TRBJ2-7 TRBV20-1 . TGCAGTGCTAGAGTGGCTGTGGCCCCCTACGAGCAGTACTTC CSARVAVAPYEQYF
. TRBJ2-5 TRBV20-1 TRBD1 TGCAGTGCTAGAGACCTACAGGGGGCGGGGGAGACCCAGTACTTC CSARDLQGAGETQYF
. TRBJ2-7 TRBV4-3 . TGCGCCAGCAGCCAAGGAGCAGGGATGAACGAGCAGTACTTC CASSQGAGMNEQYF
. TRBJ2-6 TRBV12-3/TRBV12-4 . TGTGCCAGCAGTCACCCCGGTTCTGGGGCCAACGTCCTGACTTTC CASSHPGSGANVLTF
few TRBJ2-7 TRBV20-1 . TGCAGTGCTAGAACGGCGGTCAATACCTACGAGCAGTACTTC CSARTAVNTYEQYF
few TRBJ2-4 TRBV28 . TGTGCCAGCAGTTTTTTACTAGCTTCTGCCAAAAACATTCAGTACTTC CASSFLLASAKNIQYF
once TRBJ2-1 TRBV14 TRBD2 TGTGCCAGCAGCCGCCGTTTAGCGGGAGGCCGCGATGAGCAGTTCTTC CASSRRLAGGRDEQFF
. TRBJ1-2 TRBV20-1 . TGCAGTGCTAGAGTAGTTACCGATGGCTACACCTTC CSARVVTDGYTF
. TRBJ2-5 TRBV12-3/TRBV12-4 TRBD1 TGTGCCAGCACTAAACGACAGGGAGAGACCCAGTACTTC CASTKRQGETQYF
. TRBJ2-1 TRBV3-1 . TGTGCCAGCAGCCAATTTGGCTATGAGCAGTTCTTC CASSQFGYEQFF
. TRBJ2-2 TRBV7-9 . TGTGCCAGCAGCTTACCCCTTGGTGGAGAGCTGTTTTTT CASSLPLGGELFF
few TRBJ2-1 TRBV28 TRBD2 TGTGCCAGCAGTTTAGTTAACCGGGAGGGCTCCTACAATGAGCAGTTCTTC CASSLVNREGSYNEQFF
. TRBJ1-2 TRBV4-2 . TGTACCAGCAGCCCTCTGGGGATTAACTATGGCTACACCTTC CTSSPLGINYGYTF
few TRBJ2-2 TRBV29-1 TRBD2 TGCAGCGTTGCCGGCTGGGAGCGGGATATCGGGGAGCTGTTTTTT CSVAGWERDIGELFF
. TRBJ2-7 TRBV7-2 . TGTGCCAGCAGCTTTGGACGCCAACCAGCCTACGAGCAGTACTTC CASSFGRQPAYEQYF
. TRBJ2-3 TRBV11-1 . TGTGCCAGCAGCTCCGATTCATACCCAGATACGCAGTATTTT CASSSDSYPDTQYF
. TRBJ2-1 TRBV6-5 TRBD2 TGTGCCAGCAGTTATACTAGCGGTTACAATGAGCAGTTCTTC CASSYTSGYNEQFF
many TRBJ1-2 TRBV7-9 TRBD1 TGTGCCAGCTTAATACAGGGGGCGGACTATGGCTACACCTTC CASLIQGADYGYTF
. TRBJ2-5 TRBV6-2/TRBV6-3 . TGTGCCAGCAGTTACCTTGGAGAGCAGTACTTC CASSYLGEQYF
. TRBJ2-1 TRBV7-2 TRBD1 TGTGCCGGCAGCCAGACAGGGGGCTCCTACAATGAGCAGTTCTTC CAGSQTGGSYNEQFF
. TRBJ2-7 TRBV7-2 TRBD2 TGTGCCAGCAGCGCCGAGCGGGGCACCTACGAGCAGTACTTC CASSAERGTYEQYF
few TRBJ2-1 TRBV29-1 . TGCAGCGGCGCCTTAAGTTCCTACAATGAGCAGTTCTTC CSGALSSYNEQFF
. TRBJ1-6 TRBV4-3 . TGCGCCAGCAGCCAAAGTCTATTCAGTTATAATTCACCCCTCCACTTT CASSQSLFSYNSPLHF
. TRBJ2-3 TRBV28 . TGTGCCAGCCGTGGTAGCGGCACAGATACGCAGTATTTT CASRGSGTDTQYF
few TRBJ2-3 TRBV9 . TGTGCCAGCAGCACCTTAAGGCCCACCGGAGATACGCAGTATTTT CASSTLRPTGDTQYF
. TRBJ1-5 TRBV6-1 . TGTGCCAGCAGTGAAATCCGTGGAGGTTCCGATCAGCCCCAGCATTTT CASSEIRGGSDQPQHF
. TRBJ1-5 TRBV29-1 . TGCAGCGTTGTGGGCCAGAACAATCAGCCCCAGCATTTT CSVVGQNNQPQHF
. TRBJ1-2 TRBV25-1 . TGTGCCAGCAGTGAATATCGAGGGAACGGTGGCTACACCTTC CASSEYRGNGGYTF
. TRBJ2-7 TRBV24-1 . TGTGCCACCAGTGATATTCCCGAGGGGAATCCCTTTTCCTACGAGCAGTACTTC CATSDIPEGNPFSYEQYF
few TRBJ2-7 TRBV7-2 TRBD2 TGTGCCAGCAGCCGTAGCGGGGACCCCTACGAGCAGTACTTC CASSRSGDPYEQYF
. TRBJ1-1 TRBV20-1 . TGCAGTGCTGGGCCTACATGGAACACTGAAGCTTTCTTT CSAGPTWNTEAFF
few TRBJ1-1 TRBV11-2 . TGTGCCAGCAGTTTATCGAACACTGAAGCTTTCTTT CASSLSNTEAFF